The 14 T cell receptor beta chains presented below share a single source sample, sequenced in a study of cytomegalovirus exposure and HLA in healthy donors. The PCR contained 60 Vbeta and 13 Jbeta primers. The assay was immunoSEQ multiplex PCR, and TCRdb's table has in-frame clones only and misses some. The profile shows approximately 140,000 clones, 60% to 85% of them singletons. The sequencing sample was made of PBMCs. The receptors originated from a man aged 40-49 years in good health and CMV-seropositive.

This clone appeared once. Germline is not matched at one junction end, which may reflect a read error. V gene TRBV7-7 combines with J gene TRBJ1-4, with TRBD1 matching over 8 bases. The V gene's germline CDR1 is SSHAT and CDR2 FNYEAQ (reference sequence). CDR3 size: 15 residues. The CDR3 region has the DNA TGTGCTAGCAGCCTCACCGACAGGGGAAATGAAAAACTGTTTTTT. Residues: CASSLTDRGNEKLFF.

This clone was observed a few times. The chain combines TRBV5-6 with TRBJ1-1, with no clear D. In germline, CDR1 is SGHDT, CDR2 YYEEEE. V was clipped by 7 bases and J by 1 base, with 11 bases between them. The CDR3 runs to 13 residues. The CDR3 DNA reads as TGTGCCAGCTACCGGGAAACGAACACTGAAGCTTTCTTT. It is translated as CASYRETNTEAFF.

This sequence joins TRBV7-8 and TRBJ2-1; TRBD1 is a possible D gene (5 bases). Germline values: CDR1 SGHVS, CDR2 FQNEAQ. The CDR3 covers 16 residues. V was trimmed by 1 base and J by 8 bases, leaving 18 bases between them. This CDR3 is CASSLVWVQASDEQFF. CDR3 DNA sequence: TGTGCCAGCAGCTTAGTCTGGGTACAGGCGAGTGATGAGCAGTTCTTC. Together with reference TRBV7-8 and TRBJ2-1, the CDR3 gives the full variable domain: GAGVSQSPRYKVAKRGQDVALRCDPISGHVSLFWYQQALGQGPEFLTYFQNEAQLDKSGLPSDRFFAERPEGSVSTLKIQRTQQEDSAVYLCASSLVWVQASDEQFFGPGTRLTVL.

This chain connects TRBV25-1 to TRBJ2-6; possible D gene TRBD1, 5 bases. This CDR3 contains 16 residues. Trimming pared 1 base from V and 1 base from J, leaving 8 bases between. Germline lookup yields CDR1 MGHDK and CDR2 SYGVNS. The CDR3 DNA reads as TGTGCCAGCAGTGAATTAAGGGGATCTGGGGCCAACGTCCTGACTTTC. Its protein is CASSELRGSGANVLTF.

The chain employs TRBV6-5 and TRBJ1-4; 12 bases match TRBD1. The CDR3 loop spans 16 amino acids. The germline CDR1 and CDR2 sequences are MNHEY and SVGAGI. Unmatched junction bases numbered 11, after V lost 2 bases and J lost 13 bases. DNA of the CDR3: TGTGCCAGCAGTTACCTTCCGGGACAGGGGGCGAATGGACTGTTTTTT. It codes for CASSYLPGQGANGLFF.

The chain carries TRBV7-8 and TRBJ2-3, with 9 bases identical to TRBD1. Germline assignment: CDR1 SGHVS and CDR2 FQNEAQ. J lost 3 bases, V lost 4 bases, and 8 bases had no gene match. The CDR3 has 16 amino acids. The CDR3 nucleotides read TGTGCCAGCAGCTCCCCCGGGACAGGGAGGACAGATACGCAGTATTTT. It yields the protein CASSSPGTGRTDTQYF.

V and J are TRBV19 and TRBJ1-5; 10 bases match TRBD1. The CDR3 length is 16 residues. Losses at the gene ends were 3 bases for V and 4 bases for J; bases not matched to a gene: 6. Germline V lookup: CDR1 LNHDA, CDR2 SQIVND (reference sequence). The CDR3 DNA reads TGTGCCAGTAGTATGATGGACAGGGGGAAGAATCAGCCCCAGCATTTT. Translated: CASSMMDRGKNQPQHF.

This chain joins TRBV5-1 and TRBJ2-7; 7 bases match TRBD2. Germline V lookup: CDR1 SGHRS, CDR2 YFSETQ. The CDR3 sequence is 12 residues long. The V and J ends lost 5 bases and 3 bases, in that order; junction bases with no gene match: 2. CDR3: CASRGEGYEQYF. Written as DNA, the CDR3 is TGCGCCAGCAGAGGGGAGGGCTACGAGCAGTACTTC.

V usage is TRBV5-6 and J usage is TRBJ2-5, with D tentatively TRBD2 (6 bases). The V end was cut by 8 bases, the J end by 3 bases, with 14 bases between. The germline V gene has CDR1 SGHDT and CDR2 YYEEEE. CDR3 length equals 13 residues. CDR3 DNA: TGTGCCAGTCAACTCCCGGGGGAAGAGACCCAGTACTTC. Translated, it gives CASQLPGEETQYF.

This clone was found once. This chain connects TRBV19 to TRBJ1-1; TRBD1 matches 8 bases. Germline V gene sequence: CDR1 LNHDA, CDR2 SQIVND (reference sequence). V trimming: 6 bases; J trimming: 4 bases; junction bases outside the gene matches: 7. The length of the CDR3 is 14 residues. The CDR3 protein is CASRDQGASTEAFF. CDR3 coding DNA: TGTGCCAGTAGAGACCAGGGGGCGAGCACTGAAGCTTTCTTT.

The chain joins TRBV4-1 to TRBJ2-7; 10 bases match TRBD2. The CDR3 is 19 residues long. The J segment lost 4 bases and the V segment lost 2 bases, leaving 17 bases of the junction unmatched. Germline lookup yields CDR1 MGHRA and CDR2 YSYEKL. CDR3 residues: CASSQRINNPGLATYEQYF. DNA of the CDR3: TGCGCCAGCAGCCAACGTATAAATAATCCGGGACTAGCGACTTACGAGCAGTACTTC.

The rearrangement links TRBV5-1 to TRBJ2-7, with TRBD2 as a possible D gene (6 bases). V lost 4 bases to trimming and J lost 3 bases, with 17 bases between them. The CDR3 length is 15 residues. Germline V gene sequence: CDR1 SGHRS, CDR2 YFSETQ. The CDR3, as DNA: TGCGCCAGCAGCCTTGAGCGGGCCCAGGACTACGAGCAGTACTTC. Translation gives CASSLERAQDYEQYF.

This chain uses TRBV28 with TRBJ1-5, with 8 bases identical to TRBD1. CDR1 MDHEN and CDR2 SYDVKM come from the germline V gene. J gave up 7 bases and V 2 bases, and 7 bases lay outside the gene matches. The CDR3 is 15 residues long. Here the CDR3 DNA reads TGTGCCAGCAGTTTAGACAGGGGTTTGCGGCAGCCCCAGCATTTT. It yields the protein CASSLDRGLRQPQHF.

The CDR3 spells CASSLETGGDWSEAFF. The CDR3 nucleotides read TGCGCCAGCAGCTTGGAAACAGGGGGGGATTGGTCTGAAGCTTTCTTT. The V and J genes are TRBV5-1 and TRBJ1-1; 8 nucleotides align to TRBD1. The length of the CDR3 is 16 residues. From germline, CDR1 is SGHRS and CDR2 YFSETQ. With V trimmed by 0 bases and J by 6 bases, 10 bases remained unmatched.